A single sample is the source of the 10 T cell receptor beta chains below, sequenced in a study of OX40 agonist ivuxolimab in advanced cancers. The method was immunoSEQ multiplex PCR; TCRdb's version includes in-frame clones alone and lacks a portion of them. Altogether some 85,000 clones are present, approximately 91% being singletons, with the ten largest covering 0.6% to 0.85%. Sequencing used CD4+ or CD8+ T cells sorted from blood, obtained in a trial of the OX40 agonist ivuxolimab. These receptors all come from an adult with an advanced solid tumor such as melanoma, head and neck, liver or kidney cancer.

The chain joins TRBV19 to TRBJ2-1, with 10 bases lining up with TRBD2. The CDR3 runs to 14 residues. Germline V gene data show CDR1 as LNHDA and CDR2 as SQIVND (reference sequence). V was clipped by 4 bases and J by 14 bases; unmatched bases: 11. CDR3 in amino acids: CASSSTSGGAGKFF. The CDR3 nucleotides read TGTGCCAGTAGTAGTACAAGCGGGGGGGCCGGGAAGTTCTTC.

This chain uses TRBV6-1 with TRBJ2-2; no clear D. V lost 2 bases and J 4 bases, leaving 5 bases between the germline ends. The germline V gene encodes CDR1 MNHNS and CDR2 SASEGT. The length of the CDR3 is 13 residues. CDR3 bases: TGTGCCAGCAGTGAAATCGGCACCGGGGAGCTGTTTTTT. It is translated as CASSEIGTGELFF.

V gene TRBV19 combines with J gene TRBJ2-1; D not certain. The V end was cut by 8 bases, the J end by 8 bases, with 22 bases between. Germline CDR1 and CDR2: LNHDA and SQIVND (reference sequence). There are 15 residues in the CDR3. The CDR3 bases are TGTGCCAGTTCTCCACGGGTCAATAGTCGAGATGAGCAGTTCTTC. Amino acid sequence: CASSPRVNSRDEQFF.

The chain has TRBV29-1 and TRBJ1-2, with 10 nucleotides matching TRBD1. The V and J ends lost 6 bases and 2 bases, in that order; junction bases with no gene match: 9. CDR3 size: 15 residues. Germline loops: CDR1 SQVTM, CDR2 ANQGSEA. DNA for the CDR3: TGCAGCGTCGACCTGACAGGGGGCAGAAACTATGGCTACACCTTC. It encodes CSVDLTGGRNYGYTF.

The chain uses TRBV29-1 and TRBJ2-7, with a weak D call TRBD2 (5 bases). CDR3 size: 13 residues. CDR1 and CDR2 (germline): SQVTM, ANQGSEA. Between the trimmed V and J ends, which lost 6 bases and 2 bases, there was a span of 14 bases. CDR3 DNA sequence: TGCAGCGTGGCCTCCGGGATCACCTACGAGCAGTACTTC. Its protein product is CSVASGITYEQYF.

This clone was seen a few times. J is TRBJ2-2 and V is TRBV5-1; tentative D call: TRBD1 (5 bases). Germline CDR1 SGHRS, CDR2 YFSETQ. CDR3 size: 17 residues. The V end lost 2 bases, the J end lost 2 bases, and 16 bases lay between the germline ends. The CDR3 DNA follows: TGCGCCAGCAGCTTCCACCGGACAAGGGATAACACCGGGGAGCTGTTTTTT. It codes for CASSFHRTRDNTGELFF.

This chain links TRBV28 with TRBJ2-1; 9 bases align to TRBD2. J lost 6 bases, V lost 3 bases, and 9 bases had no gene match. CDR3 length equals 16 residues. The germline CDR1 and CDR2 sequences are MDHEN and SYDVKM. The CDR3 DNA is TGTGCCAGCAGTTTCTTTAGCAGCGGGGGGAGCAATGAGCAGTTCTTC. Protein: CASSFFSSGGSNEQFF.

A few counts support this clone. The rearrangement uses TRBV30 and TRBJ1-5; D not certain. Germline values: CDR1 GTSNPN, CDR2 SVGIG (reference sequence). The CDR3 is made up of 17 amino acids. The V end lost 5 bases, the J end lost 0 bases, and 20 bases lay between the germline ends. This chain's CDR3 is CAWQRGRVLCSNQPQHF. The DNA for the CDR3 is TGTGCCTGGCAACGTGGTCGGGTTCTGTGTAGCAATCAGCCCCAGCATTTT.

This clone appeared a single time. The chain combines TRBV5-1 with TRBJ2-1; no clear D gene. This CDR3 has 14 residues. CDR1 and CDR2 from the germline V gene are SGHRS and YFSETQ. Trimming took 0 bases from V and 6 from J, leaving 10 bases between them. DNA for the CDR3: TGCGCCAGCAGCTTGGAATCTGGTATCAATGAGCAGTTCTTC. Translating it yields CASSLESGINEQFF.

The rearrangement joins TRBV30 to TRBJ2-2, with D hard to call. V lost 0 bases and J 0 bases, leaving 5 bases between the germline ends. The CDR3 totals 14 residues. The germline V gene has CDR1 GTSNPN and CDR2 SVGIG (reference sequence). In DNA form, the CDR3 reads TGTGCCTGGAGTGTACGAGCGAACACCGGGGAGCTGTTTTTT. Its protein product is CAWSVRANTGELFF.